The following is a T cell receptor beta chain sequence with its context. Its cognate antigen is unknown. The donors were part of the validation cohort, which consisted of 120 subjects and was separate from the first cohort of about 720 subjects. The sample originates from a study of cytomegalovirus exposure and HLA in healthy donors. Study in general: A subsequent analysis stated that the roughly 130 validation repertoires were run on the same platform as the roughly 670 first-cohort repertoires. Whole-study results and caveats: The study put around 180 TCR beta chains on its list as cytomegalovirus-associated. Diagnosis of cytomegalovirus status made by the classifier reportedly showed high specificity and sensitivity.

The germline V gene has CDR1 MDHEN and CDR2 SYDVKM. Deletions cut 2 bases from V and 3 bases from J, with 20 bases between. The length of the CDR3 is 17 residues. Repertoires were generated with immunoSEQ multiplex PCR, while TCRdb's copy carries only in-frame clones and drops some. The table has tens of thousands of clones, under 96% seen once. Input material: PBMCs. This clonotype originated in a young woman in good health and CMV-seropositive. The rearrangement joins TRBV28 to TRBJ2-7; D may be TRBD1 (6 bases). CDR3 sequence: CASSLISSAGVIYEQYF. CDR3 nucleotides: TGTGCCAGCAGTTTAATATCCAGTGCAGGGGTAATCTACGAGCAGTACTTC.